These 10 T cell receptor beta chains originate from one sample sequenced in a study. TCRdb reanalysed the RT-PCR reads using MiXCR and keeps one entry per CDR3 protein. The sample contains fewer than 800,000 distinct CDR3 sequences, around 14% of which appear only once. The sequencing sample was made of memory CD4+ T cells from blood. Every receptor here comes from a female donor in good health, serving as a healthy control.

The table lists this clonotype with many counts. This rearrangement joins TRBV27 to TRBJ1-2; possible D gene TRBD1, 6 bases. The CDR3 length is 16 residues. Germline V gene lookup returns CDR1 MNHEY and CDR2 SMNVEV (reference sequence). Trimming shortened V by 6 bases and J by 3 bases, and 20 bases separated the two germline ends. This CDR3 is CASSRQMGGWDYGYTF. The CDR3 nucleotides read TGTGCCAGCAGCAGGCAGATGGGGGGCTGGGACTATGGCTACACCTTC.

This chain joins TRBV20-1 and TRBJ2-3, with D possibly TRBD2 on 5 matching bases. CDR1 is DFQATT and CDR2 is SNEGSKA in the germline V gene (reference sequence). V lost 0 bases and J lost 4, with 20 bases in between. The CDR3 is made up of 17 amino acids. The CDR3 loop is CSARDRALEKRADTQYF. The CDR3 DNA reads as TGCAGTGCTAGAGACCGGGCCCTAGAGAAGAGGGCAGATACGCAGTATTTT.

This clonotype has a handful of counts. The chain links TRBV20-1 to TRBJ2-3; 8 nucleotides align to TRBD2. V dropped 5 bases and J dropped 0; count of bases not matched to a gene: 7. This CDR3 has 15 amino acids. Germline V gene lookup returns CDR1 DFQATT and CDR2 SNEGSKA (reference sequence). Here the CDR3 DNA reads TGCAGTGCTCTTCGCGGGGGGTCTAGCACAGATACGCAGTATTTT. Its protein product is CSALRGGSSTDTQYF.

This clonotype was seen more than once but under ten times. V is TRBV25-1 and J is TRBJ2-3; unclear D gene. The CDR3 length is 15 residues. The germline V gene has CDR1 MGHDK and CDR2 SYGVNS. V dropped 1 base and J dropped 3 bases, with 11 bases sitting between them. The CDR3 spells CASSESGTLTDTQYF. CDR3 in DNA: TGTGCCAGCAGTGAATCGGGCACCTTAACAGATACGCAGTATTTT. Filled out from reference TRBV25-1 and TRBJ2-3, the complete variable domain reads EADIYQTPRYLVIGTGKKITLECSQTMGHDKMYWYQQDPGMELHLIHYSYGVNSTEKGDLSSESTVSRIRTEHFPLTLESARPSHTSQYLCASSESGTLTDTQYFGPGTRLTVL.

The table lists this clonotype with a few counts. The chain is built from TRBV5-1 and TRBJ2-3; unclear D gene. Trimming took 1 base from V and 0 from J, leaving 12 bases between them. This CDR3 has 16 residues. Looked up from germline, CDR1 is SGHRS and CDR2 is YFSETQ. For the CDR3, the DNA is TGCGCCAGCAGCTTGCGGACGGGCTCTAGCACAGATACGCAGTATTTT. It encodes CASSLRTGSSTDTQYF.

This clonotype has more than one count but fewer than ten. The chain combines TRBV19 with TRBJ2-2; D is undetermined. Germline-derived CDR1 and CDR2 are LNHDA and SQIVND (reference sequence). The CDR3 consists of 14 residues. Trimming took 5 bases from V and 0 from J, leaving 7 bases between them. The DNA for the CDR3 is TGTGCCAGTAGTTTTGAAGCGAACACCGGGGAGCTGTTTTTT. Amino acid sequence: CASSFEANTGELFF. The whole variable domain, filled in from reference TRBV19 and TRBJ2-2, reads DGGITQSPKYLFRKEGQNVTLSCEQNLNHDAMYWYRQDPGQGLRLIYYSQIVNDFQKGDIAEGYSVSREKKESFPLTVTSAQKNPTAFYLCASSFEANTGELFFGEGSRLTVL.

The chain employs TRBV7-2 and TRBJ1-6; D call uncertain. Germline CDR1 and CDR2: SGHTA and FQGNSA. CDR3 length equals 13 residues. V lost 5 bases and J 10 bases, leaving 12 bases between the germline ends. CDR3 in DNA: TGTGCCAGCAGCGTCCAGCATGGGTCACCCCTCCACTTT. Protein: CASSVQHGSPLHF.

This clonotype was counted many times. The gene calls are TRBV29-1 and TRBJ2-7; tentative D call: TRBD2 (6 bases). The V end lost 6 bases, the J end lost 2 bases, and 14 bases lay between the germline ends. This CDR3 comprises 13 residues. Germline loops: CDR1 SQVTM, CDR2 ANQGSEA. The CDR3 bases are TGCAGCGTGGAGGTCGGCGGGACCTACGAGCAGTACTTC. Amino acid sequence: CSVEVGGTYEQYF.

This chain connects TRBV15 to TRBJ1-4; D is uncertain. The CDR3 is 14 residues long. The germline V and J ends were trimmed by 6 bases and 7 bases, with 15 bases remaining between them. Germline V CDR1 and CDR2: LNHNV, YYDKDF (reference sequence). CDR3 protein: CATRETASGEKLFF. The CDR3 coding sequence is TGTGCCACCAGAGAGACTGCCTCTGGTGAAAAACTGTTTTTT.

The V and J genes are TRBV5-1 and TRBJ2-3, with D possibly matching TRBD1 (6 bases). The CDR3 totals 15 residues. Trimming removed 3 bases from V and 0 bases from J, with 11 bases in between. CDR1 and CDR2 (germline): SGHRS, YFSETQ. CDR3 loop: CASSYGTKSTDTQYF. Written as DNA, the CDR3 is TGCGCCAGCAGCTACGGGACAAAAAGCACAGATACGCAGTATTTT.